The 8 T cell receptor beta chains in this list originate from one sample, sequenced in a study of blood T cell repertoires in COVID-19. Method: immunoSEQ multiplex PCR; TCRdb's copy keeps in-frame clones and lacks some. The sample consists of about 27,000 clones, 84% of them appearing once. Material for sequencing was peripheral blood. These receptors all come from a woman over 75 with acute or convalescent COVID-19.

This chain links TRBV2 with TRBJ1-1; a weak D match, TRBD1 (6 bases). This CDR3 has 12 residues. V gave up 4 bases and J gave up 11 bases, with 14 bases separating them. Germline loops: CDR1 SNHLY, CDR2 FYNNEI. CDR3 residues: CASSVHREVAFF. DNA of the CDR3: TGTGCCAGCAGTGTCCACAGGGAAGTGGCTTTCTTT.

This rearrangement joins TRBV5-1 to TRBJ1-1; 8 bases fit TRBD1. V lost 0 bases and J lost 0; bases outside the gene matches: 1. Germline V gene lookup returns CDR1 SGHRS and CDR2 YFSETQ. The CDR3 spans 15 residues. CDR3 DNA: TGCGCCAGCAGCTTGGGACAGGGGATGAACACTGAAGCTTTCTTT. It codes for CASSLGQGMNTEAFF.

The chain links TRBV5-6 to TRBJ2-7; TRBD1 agrees at 8 bases. Germline CDR1 is SGHDT and CDR2 is YYEEEE. This CDR3 has 13 residues. The trim removed 3 bases at V and 6 bases at J, leaving 5 bases unmatched. Written as DNA, the CDR3 is TGTGCCAGCAGCTCGACAGGGGATGGCGAGCAGTACTTC. This sequence encodes CASSSTGDGEQYF. The variable domain in full, with the rest retrieved from reference TRBV5-6 and TRBJ2-7, is DAGVTQSPTHLIKTRGQQVTLRCSPKSGHDTVSWYQQALGQGPQFIFQYYEEEERQRGNFPDRFSGHQFPNYSSELNVNALLLGDSALYLCASSSTGDGEQYFGPGTRLTVT.

J is TRBJ1-1 and V is TRBV6-5, with a tentative D call TRBD1 (6 bases). Germline V gives CDR1 MNHEY, CDR2 SVGAGI. This CDR3 contains 12 residues. V was cut by 6 bases and J by 11 bases, with 16 bases left in between. Written as DNA, the CDR3 is TGTGCCAGCAGGGGGAGGGGGGGTGATGCTTTCTTT. This gives the protein CASRGRGGDAFF.

The gene calls are TRBV7-3 and TRBJ2-3, with 13 bases identical to TRBD2. CDR1 SGHTA and CDR2 FQGTGA come from the germline V gene. V lost 1 base, J lost 2 bases, and 3 bases stayed unmatched. CDR3 length: 17 residues. CDR3 nucleotide sequence: TGTGCCAGCAGCTTAAAAGGGACTAGCGGGGTCACAGATACGCAGTATTTT. It translates to CASSLKGTSGVTDTQYF. The full variable domain, its missing parts supplied by reference TRBV7-3 and TRBJ2-3, is GAGVSQTPSNKVTEKGKYVELRCDPISGHTALYWYRQSLGQGPEFLIYFQGTGAADDSGLPNDRFFAVRPEGSVSTLKIQRTERGDSAVYLCASSLKGTSGVTDTQYFGPGTRLTVL.

Only one count was recorded for this clone. The chain carries TRBV29-1 and TRBJ2-5, with TRBD2 matching 7 bases. The V and J ends lost 6 bases and 0 bases, in that order; junction bases with no gene match: 4. The CDR3 totals 13 residues. Germline CDR1 and CDR2: SQVTM and ANQGSEA. CDR3 residues: CSVMGGYQETQYF. The CDR3 DNA sequence: TGCAGCGTGATGGGGGGGTACCAAGAGACCCAGTACTTC.

V usage is TRBV11-2 and J usage is TRBJ2-3, with TRBD2 matching 14 bases. From germline, CDR1 is SGHAT and CDR2 FQNNGV. Trimming took 2 bases from V and 3 from J; bases not matched to a gene: 7. The CDR3 covers 18 residues. The CDR3 sequence: CASSLWRLAGGWTDTQYF. The CDR3 bases are TGTGCCAGCAGCTTATGGCGACTAGCGGGAGGGTGGACAGATACGCAGTATTTT.

The chain carries TRBV3-1 (or the pseudogene TRBV3-2) and TRBJ2-2, with 9 bases matching TRBD2. The CDR3 length is 15 residues. The germline V gene has CDR1 LGHDT and CDR2 YNNKEL (reference sequence). With V trimmed by 4 bases and J by 8 bases, 8 bases remained unmatched. The DNA for the CDR3 is TGTGCCAGCAGCCGTGGGGTAGCGGGAGCTGGGGAGCTGTTTTTT. Its translation is CASSRGVAGAGELFF.